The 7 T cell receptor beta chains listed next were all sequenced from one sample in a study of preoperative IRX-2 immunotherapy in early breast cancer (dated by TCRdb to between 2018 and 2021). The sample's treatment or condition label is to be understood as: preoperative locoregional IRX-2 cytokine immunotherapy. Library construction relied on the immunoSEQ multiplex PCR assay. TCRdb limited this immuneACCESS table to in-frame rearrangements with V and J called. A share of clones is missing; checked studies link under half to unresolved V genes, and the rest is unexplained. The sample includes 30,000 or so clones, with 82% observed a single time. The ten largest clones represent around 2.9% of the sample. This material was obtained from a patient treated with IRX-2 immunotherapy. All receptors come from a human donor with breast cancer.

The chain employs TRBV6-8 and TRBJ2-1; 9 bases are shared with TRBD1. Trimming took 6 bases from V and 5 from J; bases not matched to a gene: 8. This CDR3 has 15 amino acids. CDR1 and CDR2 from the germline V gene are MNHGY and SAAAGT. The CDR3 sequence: CASRLTGTGHNEQFF. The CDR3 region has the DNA TGTGCCAGCAGGCTAACCGGGACAGGGCACAATGAGCAGTTCTTC.

CDR3 region: CATSTPRELDTQYF. The CDR3, as DNA: TGTGCCACCAGCACCCCCCGGGAGTTGGATACGCAGTATTTT. The chain links TRBV15 to TRBJ2-3; D is possibly TRBD2 (6 bases). Germline lookup yields CDR1 LNHNV and CDR2 YYDKDF (reference sequence). V was shortened by 4 bases and J by 6 bases, with 14 bases between the two germline ends. The length of the CDR3 is 14 residues. The entire variable domain, with the rest obtained from reference TRBV15 and TRBJ2-3, is as follows: DAMVIQNPRYQVTQFGKPVTLSCSQTLNHNVMYWYQQKSSQAPKLLFHYYDKDFNNEADTPDNFQSRRPNTSFCFLDIRSPGLGDTAMYLCATSTPRELDTQYFGPGTRLTVL.

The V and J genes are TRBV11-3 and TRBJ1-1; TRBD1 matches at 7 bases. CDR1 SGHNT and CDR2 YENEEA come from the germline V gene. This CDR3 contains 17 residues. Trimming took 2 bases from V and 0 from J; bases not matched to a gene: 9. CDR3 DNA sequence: TGTGCCAGCAGCTTAACTCTACAGGGGTGGATGAACACTGAAGCTTTCTTT. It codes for CASSLTLQGWMNTEAFF.

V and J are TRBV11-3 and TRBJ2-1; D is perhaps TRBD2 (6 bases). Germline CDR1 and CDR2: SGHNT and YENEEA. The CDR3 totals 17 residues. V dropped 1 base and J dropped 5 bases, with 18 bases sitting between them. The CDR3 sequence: CASSLGRLLAVDNEQFF. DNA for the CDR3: TGTGCCAGCAGCTTAGGCCGCCTCTTAGCGGTGGACAATGAGCAGTTCTTC. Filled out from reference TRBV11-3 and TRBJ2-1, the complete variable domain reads EAGVVQSPRYKIIEKKQPVAFWCNPISGHNTLYWYLQNLGQGPELLIRYENEEAVDDSQLPKDRFSAERLKGVDSTLKIQPAELGDSAVYLCASSLGRLLAVDNEQFFGPGTRLTVL.

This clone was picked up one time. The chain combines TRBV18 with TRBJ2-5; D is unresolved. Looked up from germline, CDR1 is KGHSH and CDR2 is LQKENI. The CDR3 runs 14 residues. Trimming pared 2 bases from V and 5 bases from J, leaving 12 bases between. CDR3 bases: TGTGCCAGCTCACCAATTGCTAGTCGGGAGACCCAGTACTTC. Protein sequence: CASSPIASRETQYF.

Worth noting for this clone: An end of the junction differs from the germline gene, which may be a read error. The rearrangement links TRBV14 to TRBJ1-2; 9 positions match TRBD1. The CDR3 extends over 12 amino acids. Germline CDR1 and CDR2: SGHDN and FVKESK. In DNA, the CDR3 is TGTGCCAGCAGACGTCCGGGACAGGGTTGGGCCTTC. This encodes CASRRPGQGWAF.

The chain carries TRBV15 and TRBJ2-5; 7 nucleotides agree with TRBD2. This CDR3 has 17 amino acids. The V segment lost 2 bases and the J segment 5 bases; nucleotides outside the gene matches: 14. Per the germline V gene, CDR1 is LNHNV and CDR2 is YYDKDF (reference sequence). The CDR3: CATSRYPPGAGAETQYF. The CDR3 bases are TGTGCCACCAGCAGATACCCTCCCGGGGCGGGAGCGGAGACCCAGTACTTC.